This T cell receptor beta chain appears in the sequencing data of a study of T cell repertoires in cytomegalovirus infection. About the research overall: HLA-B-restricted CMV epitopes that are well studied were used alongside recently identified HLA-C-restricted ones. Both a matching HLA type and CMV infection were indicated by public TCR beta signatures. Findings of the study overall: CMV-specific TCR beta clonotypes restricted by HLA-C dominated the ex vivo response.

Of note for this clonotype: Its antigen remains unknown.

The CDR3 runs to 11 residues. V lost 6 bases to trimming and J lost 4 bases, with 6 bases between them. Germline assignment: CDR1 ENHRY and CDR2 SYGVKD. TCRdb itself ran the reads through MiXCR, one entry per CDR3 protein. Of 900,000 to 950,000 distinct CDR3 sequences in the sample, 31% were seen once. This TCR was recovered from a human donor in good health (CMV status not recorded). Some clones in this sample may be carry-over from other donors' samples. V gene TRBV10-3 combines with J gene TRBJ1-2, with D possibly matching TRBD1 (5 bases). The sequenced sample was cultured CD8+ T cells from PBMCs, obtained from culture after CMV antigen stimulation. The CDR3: CAIRQAYGYTF. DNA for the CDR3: TGTGCCATCAGACAGGCCTATGGCTACACCTTC.